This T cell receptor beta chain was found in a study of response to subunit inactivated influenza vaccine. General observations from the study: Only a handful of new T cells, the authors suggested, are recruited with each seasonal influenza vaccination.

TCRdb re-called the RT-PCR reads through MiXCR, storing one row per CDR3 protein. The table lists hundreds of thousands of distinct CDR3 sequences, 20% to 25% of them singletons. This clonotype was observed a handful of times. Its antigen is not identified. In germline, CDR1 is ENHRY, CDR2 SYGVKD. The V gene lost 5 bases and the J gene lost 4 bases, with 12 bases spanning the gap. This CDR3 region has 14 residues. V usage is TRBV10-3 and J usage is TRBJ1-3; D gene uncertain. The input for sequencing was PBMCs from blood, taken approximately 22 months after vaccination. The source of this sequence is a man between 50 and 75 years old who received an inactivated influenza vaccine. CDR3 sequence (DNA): TGTGCCATCAGTCAGGCCGGCGGGGGAAACACCATATATTTT. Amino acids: CAISQAGGGNTIYF.